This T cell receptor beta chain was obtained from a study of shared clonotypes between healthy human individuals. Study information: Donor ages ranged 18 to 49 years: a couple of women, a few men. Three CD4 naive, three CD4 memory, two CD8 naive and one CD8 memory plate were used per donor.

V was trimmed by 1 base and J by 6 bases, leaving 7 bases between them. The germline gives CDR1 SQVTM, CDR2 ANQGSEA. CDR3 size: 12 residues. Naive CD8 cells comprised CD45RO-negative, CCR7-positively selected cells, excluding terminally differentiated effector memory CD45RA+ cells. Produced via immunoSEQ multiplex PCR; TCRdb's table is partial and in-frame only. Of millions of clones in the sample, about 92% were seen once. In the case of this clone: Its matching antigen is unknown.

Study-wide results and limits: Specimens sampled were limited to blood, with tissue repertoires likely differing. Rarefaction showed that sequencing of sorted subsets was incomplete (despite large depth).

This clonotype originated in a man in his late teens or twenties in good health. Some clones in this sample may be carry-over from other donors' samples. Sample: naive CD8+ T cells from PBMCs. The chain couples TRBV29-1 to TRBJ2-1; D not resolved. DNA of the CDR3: TGCAGCGTTGAAGGTTGGGGCAATGAGCAGTTCTTC. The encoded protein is CSVEGWGNEQFF.